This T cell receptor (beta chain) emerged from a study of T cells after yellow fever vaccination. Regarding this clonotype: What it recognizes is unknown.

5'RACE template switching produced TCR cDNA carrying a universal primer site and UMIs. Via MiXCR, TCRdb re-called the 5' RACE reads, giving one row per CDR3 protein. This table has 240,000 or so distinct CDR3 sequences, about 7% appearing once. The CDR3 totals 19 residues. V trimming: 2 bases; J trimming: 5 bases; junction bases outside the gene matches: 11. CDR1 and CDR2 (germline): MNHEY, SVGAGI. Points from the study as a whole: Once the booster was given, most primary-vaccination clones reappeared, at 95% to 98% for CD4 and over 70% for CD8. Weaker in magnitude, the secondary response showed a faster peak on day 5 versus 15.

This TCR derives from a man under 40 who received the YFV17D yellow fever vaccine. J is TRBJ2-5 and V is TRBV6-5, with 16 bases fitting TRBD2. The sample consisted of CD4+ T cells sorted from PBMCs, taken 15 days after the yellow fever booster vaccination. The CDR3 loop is CASSYPPGLAGGPEETQYF. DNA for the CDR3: TGTGCCAGCAGTTACCCACCGGGACTAGCGGGAGGGCCCGAGGAGACCCAGTACTTC.